A selection of T cell receptor beta chains follows, all from one sample in a study of control samples from healthy donors and cancer patients. Measured with immunoSEQ multiplex PCR; TCRdb has only the in-frame clones, and not every one. In the table there are tens of thousands of clones, approximately 70% of which are singletons. Source material: formalin-fixed, paraffin-embedded tissue. Receptors were obtained from a male donor with melanoma. CDR3s include the opening cysteine and the closing phenylalanine or tryptophan. The D gene is left open where the match is weak. Clone sizes are given selectively: once, few, many, or a class where the clone is expanded.

D: NA; J: TRBJ2-7; V: TRBV11-2; size: few; CDR3: CASSYEQGYEQYF; DNA: TGTGCCAGCAGTTACGAACAGGGCTACGAGCAGTACTTC
D: NA; J: TRBJ2-3; V: TRBV5-8; size: few; CDR3: CASRWAQLSTDTQYF; DNA: TGTGCCAGCAGGTGGGCGCAGCTTAGCACAGATACGCAGTATTTT
D: NA; J: TRBJ2-5; V: TRBV2; size: few; CDR3: CASRPRLVGGETQYF; DNA: TGTGCCAGCAGACCCAGACTAGTTGGGGGTGAGACCCAGTACTTC
D: NA; J: TRBJ2-1; V: TRBV10-2; size: NA; CDR3: CASSKAFLNEQFF; DNA: TGCGCCAGTTCCAAGGCATTTCTCAATGAGCAGTTCTTC
D: NA; J: TRBJ1-2; V: TRBV4-2; size: NA; CDR3: CASSSRDNNYGYTF; DNA: TGTGCCAGCAGCTCCCGGGACAATAACTATGGCTACACCTTC
D: NA; J: TRBJ2-7; V: TRBV6-5; size: NA; CDR3: CASTGGPYEQYF; DNA: TGTGCCAGCACCGGGGGGCCCTACGAGCAGTACTTC
D: NA; J: TRBJ2-5; V: TRBV27; size: NA; CDR3: CASSHRVKETQYF; DNA: TGTGCCAGCAGTCACAGGGTTAAAGAGACCCAGTACTTC
D: TRBD1; J: TRBJ1-2; V: TRBV13; size: few; CDR3: CASSYTGANYGYTF; DNA: TGTGCCAGCAGCTACACAGGGGCTAACTATGGCTACACCTTC
D: NA; J: TRBJ1-4; V: TRBV15; size: NA; CDR3: CATRRTAFNEKLFF; DNA: TGTGCCACCAGGCGGACAGCCTTTAATGAAAAACTGTTTTTT
D: NA; J: TRBJ1-1; V: TRBV5-1; size: few; CDR3: CASSLSGFTEAFF; DNA: TGCGCCAGCAGCTTATCAGGGTTCACTGAAGCTTTCTTT
D: NA; J: TRBJ2-7; V: TRBV27; size: many; CDR3: CASSPLWGPYEQYF; DNA: TGTGCCAGCAGTCCCCTCTGGGGTCCCTACGAGCAGTACTTC
D: NA; J: TRBJ1-2; V: TRBV29-1; size: once; CDR3: CSVGRAVANYGYTF; DNA: TGCAGCGTTGGGAGGGCCGTAGCTAACTATGGCTACACCTTC
D: TRBD2; J: TRBJ2-7; V: TRBV5-1; size: NA; CDR3: CASSDYTGGNEQYF; DNA: TGCGCCAGCAGCGATTACACCGGGGGGAACGAGCAGTACTTC
D: TRBD1; J: TRBJ1-5; V: TRBV30; size: NA; CDR3: CAWRGWDSEGSNQPQHF; DNA: TGTGCCTGGAGAGGGTGGGACAGCGAGGGGAGCAATCAGCCCCAGCATTTT
D: TRBD1; J: TRBJ2-7; V: TRBV5-4; size: once; CDR3: CASSGGGGTGGLGEQYF; DNA: TGTGCCAGCAGCGGGGGAGGCGGTACAGGGGGTCTGGGAGAGCAGTACTTC
D: TRBD2; J: TRBJ2-7; V: TRBV9; size: NA; CDR3: CASSGGAGTSGSYEQYF; DNA: TGTGCCAGCAGCGGAGGGGCCGGGACTAGCGGATCCTACGAGCAGTACTTC
D: TRBD1; J: TRBJ1-4; V: TRBV3-1/TRBV3-2; size: NA; CDR3: CASSQGQGRATNEKLFF; DNA: TGTGCCAGCAGCCAAGGACAGGGGAGAGCGACTAATGAAAAACTGTTTTTT
D: TRBD2; J: TRBJ2-4; V: TRBV4-2; size: NA; CDR3: CASSQDSRGLAGLAKNIQYF; DNA: TGTGCCAGCAGCCAAGATTCCCGCGGGCTAGCGGGACTAGCCAAAAACATTCAGTACTTC
D: NA; J: TRBJ2-7; V: TRBV21-1; size: NA; CDR3: CASSTFRVKGYEQYF; DNA: TGTGCCAGCAGCACCTTCAGGGTGAAGGGCTACGAGCAGTACTTC
D: TRBD1; J: TRBJ2-7; V: TRBV6-6; size: NA; CDR3: CASRQGQDYEQYF; DNA: TGTGCCAGCAGGCAGGGACAGGACTACGAGCAGTACTTC
D: NA; J: TRBJ2-5; V: TRBV19; size: NA; CDR3: CASSIERMGSYGTQYF; DNA: TGTGCCAGTAGTATAGAGAGAATGGGTTCTTATGGGACCCAGTACTTC
D: TRBD2; J: TRBJ2-2; V: TRBV13; size: NA; CDR3: CASSRGAGELFF; DNA: TGTGCCAGCAGCCGGGGGGCCGGGGAGCTGTTTTTT
D: NA; J: TRBJ2-2; V: TRBV10-3; size: NA; CDR3: CAISPEGGITGELFF; DNA: TGTGCCATCAGCCCGGAAGGCGGGATAACCGGGGAGCTGTTTTTT
D: TRBD2; J: TRBJ2-5; V: TRBV5-1; size: NA; CDR3: CASSLGVAGAETQYF; DNA: TGCGCCAGCAGCTTGGGAGTAGCGGGAGCGGAGACCCAGTACTTC
D: TRBD1; J: TRBJ1-5; V: TRBV5-5; size: NA; CDR3: CASSFTGTGRYQPQHF; DNA: TGTGCCAGCAGCTTTACCGGGACAGGGCGGTATCAGCCCCAGCATTTT
D: TRBD1; J: TRBJ2-5; V: TRBV3-1/TRBV3-2; size: once; CDR3: CASSLRQGGVETQYF; DNA: TGTGCCAGCAGCCTCCGACAGGGGGGTGTGGAGACCCAGTACTTC
D: TRBD2; J: TRBJ2-3; V: TRBV4-1; size: NA; CDR3: CASSQRSAPGTSGRAGQDTQYF; DNA: TGCGCCAGCAGCCAACGATCCGCCCCCGGGACTAGCGGGAGGGCGGGTCAAGATACGCAGTATTTT
D: NA; J: TRBJ2-7; V: TRBV6-5; size: few; CDR3: CASGVSSYEQYF; DNA: TGTGCCAGCGGGGTGAGCTCCTACGAGCAGTACTTC
D: NA; J: TRBJ2-7; V: TRBV28; size: NA; CDR3: CASKDSRSSYEQYF; DNA: TGTGCCAGCAAAGACTCGCGGAGCTCCTACGAGCAGTACTTC
D: TRBD2; J: TRBJ2-5; V: TRBV7-7; size: NA; CDR3: CASSLAGLAGETQYF; DNA: TGTGCTAGCAGCTTAGCGGGACTAGCGGGAGAGACCCAGTACTTC